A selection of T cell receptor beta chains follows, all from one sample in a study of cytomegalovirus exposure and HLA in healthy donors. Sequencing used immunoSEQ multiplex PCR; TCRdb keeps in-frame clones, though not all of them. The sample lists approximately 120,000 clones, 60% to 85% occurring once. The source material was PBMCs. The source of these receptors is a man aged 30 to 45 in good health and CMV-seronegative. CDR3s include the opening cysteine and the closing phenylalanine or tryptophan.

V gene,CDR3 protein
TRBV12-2,CASRLEVGVRETQYF
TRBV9,CASSVVGAGETQYF
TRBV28,CATERGGALDTQYF
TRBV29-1,CSVESLQGRVSGANVLTF
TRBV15,CATSRGAGTAPYF
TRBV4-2,CASSQEGLAGSSYEQYF
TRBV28,CASRLGGVANYGYTF
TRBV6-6,CASSSRGALGSYEQYF
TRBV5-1,CASSSGNTEAFF
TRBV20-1,CSAVEAPEQFF
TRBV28,CASTRGGGAPDTQYF
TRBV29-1,CSVEGVAGAYNEQFF
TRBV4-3,CASSPPGISEAFF
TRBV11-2,CASSLVATTNEKLFF
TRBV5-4,CASSFRDRVFEAFF
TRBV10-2,CASSEWTSGTGYNEQFF
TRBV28,CASSLPTGVPETQYF
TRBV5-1,CASSNGQGAIYEQYF
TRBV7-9,CASSPATGTFYEQYF
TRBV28,CASSLTQAETQYF
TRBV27,CASSVRDRGNSPLHF
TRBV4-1,CASSQDYPDYRFGQPQHF
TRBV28,CASSLGTGDQPQHF
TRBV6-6,CASSYRPGETEAFF
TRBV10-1,CASSESGGQGKNIQYF
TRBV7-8,CASSLGDKWFRLNTEAFF
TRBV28,CASRPPTSTYEQYF
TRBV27,CASSLLASGTDTQYF
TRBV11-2,CASSPMSGTAVGYEQYF
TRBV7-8,CASSLAFAGGIINEQCF
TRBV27,CASSLGTSGYEQYF
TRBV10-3,CAISGRDGELFF
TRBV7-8,CASSFGGQNSGNTIYF
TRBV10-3,CAISESSGYGYTF
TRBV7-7,CASSLRGASSYNEQFF
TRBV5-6,CASSLVNSKNTEAFF
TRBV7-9,CSSRWQHTEAFF
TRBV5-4,CASSFKGVRQETQYF
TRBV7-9,CASSPFIGELFF
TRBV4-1,CASSLYWGPYEQYF
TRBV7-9,CASSLSNEKLFF
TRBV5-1,CASSPRLAGGNNEQFF
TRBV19,CASSQPSGDRVRGTEAFF